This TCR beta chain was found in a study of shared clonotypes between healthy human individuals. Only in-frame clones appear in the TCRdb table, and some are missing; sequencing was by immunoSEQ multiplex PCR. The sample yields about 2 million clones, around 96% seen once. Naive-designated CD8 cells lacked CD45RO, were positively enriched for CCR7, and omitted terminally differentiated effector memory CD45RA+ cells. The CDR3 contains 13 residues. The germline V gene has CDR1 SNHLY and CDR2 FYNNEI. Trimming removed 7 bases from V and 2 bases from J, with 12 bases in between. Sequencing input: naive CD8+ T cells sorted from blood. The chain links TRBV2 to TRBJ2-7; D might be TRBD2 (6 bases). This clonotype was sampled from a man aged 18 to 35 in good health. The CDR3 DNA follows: TGTGCCAGCATGGGGGGACCGACCTACGAGCAGTACTTC. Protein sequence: CASMGGPTYEQYF.